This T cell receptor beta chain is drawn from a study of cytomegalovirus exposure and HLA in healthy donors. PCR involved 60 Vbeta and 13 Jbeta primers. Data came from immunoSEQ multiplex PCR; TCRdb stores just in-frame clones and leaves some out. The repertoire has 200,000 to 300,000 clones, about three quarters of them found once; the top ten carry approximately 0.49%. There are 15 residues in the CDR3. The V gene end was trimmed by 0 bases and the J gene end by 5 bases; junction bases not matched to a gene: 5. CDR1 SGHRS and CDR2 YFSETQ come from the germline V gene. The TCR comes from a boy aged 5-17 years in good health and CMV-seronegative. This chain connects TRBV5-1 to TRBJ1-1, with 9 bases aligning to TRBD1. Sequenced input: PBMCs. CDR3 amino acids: CASSLGTGDRTEAFF. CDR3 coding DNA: TGCGCCAGCAGCTTGGGGACAGGGGACCGAACTGAAGCTTTCTTT.